This T cell receptor (beta chain) derives from a study of cytomegalovirus exposure and HLA in healthy donors. Across the whole study: In an earlier analysis, around 100 million unique TCR beta sequences were found from some 180 million T cells. For the 300 to 450 genotyped donors, roughly 80% fell within the Caucasian-associated ancestry cluster. General observations from the study: The study designated 150 or so TCR beta chains cytomegalovirus-associated.

The V and J ends lost 6 bases and 5 bases, in that order; junction bases with no gene match: 8. The CDR3 runs to 15 residues. Germline loops: CDR1 MNHEY, CDR2 SVGAGI. 13 Jbeta primers and 60 Vbeta primers were used for the PCR. Clones were read by immunoSEQ multiplex PCR, and TCRdb kept only the in-frame ones, dropping some. The sample carries roughly 160,000 clones, roughly 76% recorded once. Comment on this clone: Its specificity is unknown.

The sample consisted of PBMCs. This chain uses TRBV6-5 with TRBJ2-1; TRBD2 agrees at 9 bases. The TCR sequence derives from a woman in her forties or fifties in good health and CMV-seronegative. The CDR3 bases are TGTGCCAGCAGCCTCGGGCTAGCGGGGAACAATGAGCAGTTCTTC. Encoded protein: CASSLGLAGNNEQFF.